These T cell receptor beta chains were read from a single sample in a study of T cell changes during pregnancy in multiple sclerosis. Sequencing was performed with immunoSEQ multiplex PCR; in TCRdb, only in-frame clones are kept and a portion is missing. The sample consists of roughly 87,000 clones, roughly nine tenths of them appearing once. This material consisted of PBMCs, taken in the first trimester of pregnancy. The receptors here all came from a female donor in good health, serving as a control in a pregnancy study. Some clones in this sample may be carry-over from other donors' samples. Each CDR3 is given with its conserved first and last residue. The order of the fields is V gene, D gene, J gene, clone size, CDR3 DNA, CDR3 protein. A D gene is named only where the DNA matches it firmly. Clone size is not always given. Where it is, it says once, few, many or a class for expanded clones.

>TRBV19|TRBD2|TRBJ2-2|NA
TGTGCCAGTAGTATCACCGGGGGGGTCACCGGGGAGCTGTTTTTT
CASSITGGVTGELFF
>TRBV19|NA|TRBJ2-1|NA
TGTGCCAGTAATGGAGGGAGTGGTTACGGTGAGCAGTTCTTC
CASNGGSGYGEQFF
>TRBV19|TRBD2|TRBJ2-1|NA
TGTGCCAGTAAGGGGCTAATTAGCGGGACAATAGGATTTTACAATGAGCAGTTCTTC
CASKGLISGTIGFYNEQFF
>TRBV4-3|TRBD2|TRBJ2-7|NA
TGCGCCAGCAGCCCCTATAGCGCTAGCGGGAGGATCGAGCAGTACTTC
CASSPYSASGRIEQYF
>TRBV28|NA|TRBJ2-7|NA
TGTGCCAGCAGTTTTGGGTACAGGGAGTCCGAGCAGTACTTC
CASSFGYRESEQYF
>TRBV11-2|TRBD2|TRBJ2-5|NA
TGTGCCAGCAGGGTAGCGGGATCCCAAGAGACCCAGTACTTC
CASRVAGSQETQYF
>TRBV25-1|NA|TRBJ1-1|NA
TGTGCCAGCAGTGAATGGGGCAGGGGGAACACTGAAGCTTTCTTT
CASSEWGRGNTEAFF
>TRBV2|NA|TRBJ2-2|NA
TGTGCCAGCGTTATCCGGGAGCCGAACACCGGGGAGCTGTTTTTT
CASVIREPNTGELFF
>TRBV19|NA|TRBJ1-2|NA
TGTGCCAGTAGTATAGCACAGGCCGTAGATGGCTACACCTTC
CASSIAQAVDGYTF
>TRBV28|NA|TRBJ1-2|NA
TGTGCCAGCGAACAGGCCAACTATGGCTACACCTTC
CASEQANYGYTF
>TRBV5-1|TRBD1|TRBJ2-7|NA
TGCGCCAGCAGCAGGGAACAGGGGCCCTACGAGCAGTACTTC
CASSREQGPYEQYF
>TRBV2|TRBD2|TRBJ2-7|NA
TGTGCCAGCAGTGAAGGGCTAGCGGACGAGCAGTACTTC
CASSEGLADEQYF
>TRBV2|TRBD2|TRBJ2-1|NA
TGTGCCAGCAGCGGACTAGCCGCATACAATGAGCAGTTCTTC
CASSGLAAYNEQFF
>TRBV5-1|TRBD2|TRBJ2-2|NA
TGCGCCAGCAGCACCAGCGGGGGGGTCCGGGAGCTGTTTTTT
CASSTSGGVRELFF
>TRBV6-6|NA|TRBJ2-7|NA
TGTGCCAGCAGTTACCAAGACCTCTACGAGCGGTACTTC
CASSYQDLYERYF
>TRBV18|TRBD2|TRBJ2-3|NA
TGTGCCAGCTCACCACCTGGTAGCGGGGCGTCCACAGATACGCAGTATTTT
CASSPPGSGASTDTQYF
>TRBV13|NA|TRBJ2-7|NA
TGTGCCAGCACAGGAGGGGGGGCTTACGAGCAGTACTTC
CASTGGGAYEQYF
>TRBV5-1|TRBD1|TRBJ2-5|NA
TGCGCCAGCAGCTTGGGACAGGGGGGTTTCAGCGAGACCCAGTACTTC
CASSLGQGGFSETQYF
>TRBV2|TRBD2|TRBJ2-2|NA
TGTGCCAGCAGTGTTTTAGCGGGACAGAACACCGGGGAGCTGTTTTTT
CASSVLAGQNTGELFF
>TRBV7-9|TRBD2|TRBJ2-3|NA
TGTGCCAGCAGCTTTAATGCGGGGGAAACCACAGATACGCAGTATTTT
CASSFNAGETTDTQYF
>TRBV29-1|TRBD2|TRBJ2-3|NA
TGCAGCGTTAGCGGGGCCACAGATACGCAGTATTTT
CSVSGATDTQYF
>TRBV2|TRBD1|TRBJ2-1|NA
TGTGCCAGCAGTGAGCAGGCAGGGGGCTTTGATGAGCAGTTCTTC
CASSEQAGGFDEQFF
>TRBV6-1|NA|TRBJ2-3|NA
TGTGCCAGCAGTGAAGGAGGCGGACTCACAGATACGCAGTATTTT
CASSEGGGLTDTQYF
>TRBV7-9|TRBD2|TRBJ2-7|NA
TGTGCCAGCAGCTTAGCGCTACTAGCGGACAGCTCCTACGAGCAGTACTTC
CASSLALLADSSYEQYF
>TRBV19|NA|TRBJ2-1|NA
TGTGCCAGTAGTCGGGTAGCGTCATACAATGAGCAGTTCTTC
CASSRVASYNEQFF
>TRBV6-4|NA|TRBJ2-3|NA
TGTGCCAGCAGTGACTCAGGAGGCGGGGATCGCACAGATACGCAGTATTTT
CASSDSGGGDRTDTQYF
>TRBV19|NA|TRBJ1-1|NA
TGTGCCAGTAGTACAAAACAGGGAGTTCGTAGGAACACTGAAGCTTTCTTT
CASSTKQGVRRNTEAFF
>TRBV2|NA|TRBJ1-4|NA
TGTGCCAGCAGGAGGGAGGACAAAAAACTGTTTTTT
CASRREDKKLFF
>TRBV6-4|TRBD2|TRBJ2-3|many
TGTGCCAGCAGTGACTCTAGCGGGGGGGCCGATACGCAGTATTTT
CASSDSSGGADTQYF
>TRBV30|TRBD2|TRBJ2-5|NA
TGTGCCTGGAGGCGGGGCGGGAGAACCCAAGAGACCCAGTACTTC
CAWRRGGRTQETQYF
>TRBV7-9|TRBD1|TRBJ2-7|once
TGTGCCAGCAGCTTAACCTCCGGGACAGGGGGCCACGAGCAGTACTTC
CASSLTSGTGGHEQYF